A single sample gave rise to the 16 T cell receptor beta chains below, sequenced in a study of lymphopenia after photon versus proton radiotherapy. Clones were sequenced by immunoSEQ multiplex PCR, and TCRdb holds only the in-frame ones, with some missing. The sample shows about 49,000 clones, around 83% of them seen only once. The sample consisted of peripheral blood, taken from a patient treated with photon-based radiotherapy. These TCRs come from a man aged 45 to 65 with gastric cancer.

This clone has more than one count but fewer than ten. The chain combines TRBV9 with TRBJ2-3; D is tentatively TRBD1 or TRBD2 (6 bases each). V was clipped by 0 bases and J by 3 bases, with 14 bases between them. The CDR3 is 16 residues long. Germline assignment: CDR1 SGDLS and CDR2 YYNGEE. This CDR3 is CASSVGGGGGTDTQYF. The CDR3 DNA reads as TGTGCCAGCAGCGTAGGAGGTGGAGGGGGAACAGATACGCAGTATTTT.

The V call is TRBV7-9, the J call TRBJ2-3; D remains ambiguous. Germline V gene lookup returns CDR1 SEHNR and CDR2 FQNEAQ (reference sequence). V lost 0 bases, J lost 6 bases, and 13 bases lay in between. The CDR3 totals 15 residues. CDR3: CASSLAAVVEDTQYF. CDR3 bases: TGTGCCAGCAGCTTAGCGGCGGTTGTGGAGGATACGCAGTATTTT.

The chain joins TRBV18 to TRBJ1-1; D is ambiguous. Trimming removed 2 bases from V and 1 base from J, with 5 bases in between. The CDR3 runs 13 residues. Germline loops: CDR1 KGHSH, CDR2 LQKENI. This CDR3 is CASSPSKNTEAFF. The CDR3 nucleotides read TGTGCCAGCTCACCATCTAAGAACACTGAAGCTTTCTTT.

The chain links TRBV5-6 to TRBJ2-1; 9 nucleotides agree with TRBD1. The CDR3 has 14 amino acids. Germline values: CDR1 SGHDT, CDR2 YYEEEE. J was trimmed by 10 bases and V by 4 bases; bases with no gene match: 9. Written as DNA, the CDR3 is TGTGCCAGCAGCACATCCGGGACAGGGTACGAGCAGTTCTTC. The encoded protein is CASSTSGTGYEQFF. The whole variable domain, remainder taken from reference TRBV5-6 and TRBJ2-1, is DAGVTQSPTHLIKTRGQQVTLRCSPKSGHDTVSWYQQALGQGPQFIFQYYEEEERQRGNFPDRFSGHQFPNYSSELNVNALLLGDSALYLCASSTSGTGYEQFFGPGTRLTVL.

The V gene is TRBV19, the J gene TRBJ2-7; 8 bases match TRBD2. The CDR3 loop spans 14 amino acids. From germline, CDR1 is LNHDA and CDR2 SQIVND (reference sequence). The V and J ends lost 3 bases and 4 bases, in that order; junction bases with no gene match: 5. The CDR3 bases are TGTGCCAGTAGTATGGCGGGAGGCAGGTACGAGCAGTACTTC. Protein: CASSMAGGRYEQYF.

The chain is built from TRBV9 and TRBJ2-3; D is unclear. The V gene's germline CDR1 is SGDLS and CDR2 YYNGEE. With 0 bases removed from V and 2 bases from J, the gap between germline ends came to 10 bases. The CDR3 spans 15 residues. This CDR3 is CASSVGGTDTDTQYF. Here the CDR3 DNA reads TGTGCCAGCAGCGTAGGGGGTACCGACACAGATACGCAGTATTTT.

The chain combines TRBV7-2 with TRBJ2-7; 11 bases match TRBD1. CDR1 is SGHTA, CDR2 FQGNSA, per germline. V dropped 5 bases and J dropped 4; count of bases not matched to a gene: 4. This CDR3 has 14 amino acids. CDR3 protein: CASSRTGGMYEQYF. The CDR3 nucleotides read TGTGCCAGCAGCCGGACAGGGGGCATGTACGAGCAGTACTTC.

The J gene is TRBJ2-1, the V gene TRBV5-1; 8 bases fit TRBD1. Trimming took 4 bases from V and 8 from J; bases not matched to a gene: 8. Germline-derived CDR1 and CDR2 are SGHRS and YFSETQ. This CDR3 comprises 14 residues. CDR3 sequence reads: CASSPRTGQHEQFF. CDR3 coding DNA: TGCGCCAGCAGCCCGAGGACAGGGCAGCATGAGCAGTTCTTC.

This sequence joins TRBV5-1 and TRBJ2-1; D perhaps matches TRBD2 (5 bases). Germline values: CDR1 SGHRS, CDR2 YFSETQ. Trimming stripped 0 bases from V and 2 bases from J, with 9 bases between. This CDR3 contains 15 residues. CDR3 sequence reads: CASSLADGTYNEQFF. The CDR3 nucleotides read TGCGCCAGCAGCTTGGCCGACGGGACCTACAATGAGCAGTTCTTC.

J is TRBJ2-3 and V is TRBV7-9, with 13 bases aligning to TRBD2. With 1 base clipped from V and 2 bases from J, the junction kept 3 bases outside the gene matches. The CDR3 length is 17 residues. Germline V CDR1 and CDR2: SEHNR, FQNEAQ (reference sequence). Written as DNA, the CDR3 is TGTGCCAGCAGCTTAGGACTAGCGGGGGGACACACAGATACGCAGTATTTT. Its translation: CASSLGLAGGHTDTQYF.

The J gene is TRBJ1-2, the V gene TRBV19; D possibly corresponds to TRBD1 (6 bases). Looked up from germline, CDR1 is LNHDA and CDR2 is SQIVND (reference sequence). V was shortened by 3 bases and J by 4 bases, with 15 bases between the two germline ends. This CDR3 spans 15 amino acids. CDR3 amino acids: CASSIGQGKVYGYTF. CDR3 nucleotides: TGTGCCAGTAGTATCGGCCAGGGGAAGGTCTATGGCTACACCTTC.

This clone was recorded only once. V usage is TRBV7-8 and J usage is TRBJ2-3, with D possibly being TRBD1 or TRBD2 (5 bases each). V dropped 1 base and J dropped 10 bases, with 12 bases sitting between them. Looked up from germline, CDR1 is SGHVS and CDR2 is FQNEAQ. The CDR3 has 13 amino acids. CDR3: CASSLEVGDAQYF. The CDR3 coding sequence is TGTGCCAGCAGCTTAGAGGTGGGGGACGCGCAGTATTTT.

The chain links TRBV2 to TRBJ2-4; the D is unclear. In germline, CDR1 is SNHLY, CDR2 FYNNEI. This CDR3 comprises 12 residues. With 8 bases removed from V and 11 bases from J, the gap between germline ends came to 16 bases. As DNA, the CDR3 is TGTGCCAGCTCCCAGCAGGAAACCTTTCAGTACTTC. It specifies CASSQQETFQYF.

The rearrangement links TRBV6-1 to TRBJ1-5; 9 bases map to TRBD1. V was pared by 1 base and J by 6 bases, with 4 bases of the junction left unmatched. Per germline, CDR1 MNHNS and CDR2 SASEGT. The CDR3 is 15 amino acids. The CDR3 sequence: CASSEEGDRVQPQHF. The CDR3, as DNA: TGTGCCAGCAGTGAAGAAGGGGACAGGGTTCAGCCCCAGCATTTT.

The genes are TRBV9 and TRBJ2-7, with TRBD2 matching 11 bases. Germline CDR1 and CDR2: SGDLS and YYNGEE. The CDR3 spans 16 residues. V lost 3 bases to trimming and J lost 5 bases; unmatched junction nucleotides: 10. CDR3 sequence reads: CASSADSGRAVDEQYF. Written as DNA, the CDR3 is TGTGCCAGCAGCGCCGATAGCGGGAGGGCCGTTGACGAGCAGTACTTC.

The J gene is TRBJ2-7, the V gene TRBV6-6, with 10 bases that match TRBD1. With 2 bases clipped from V and 6 bases from J, the junction kept 4 bases outside the gene matches. Germline V lookup: CDR1 MNHNY, CDR2 SVGAGI (reference sequence). This CDR3 is built from 14 residues. This CDR3 is CASSYGDRGGEQYF. The CDR3, as DNA: TGTGCCAGCAGTTACGGGGACAGGGGAGGCGAGCAGTACTTC.